The TCR beta chain under discussion was sequenced for a study of shared clonotypes between healthy human individuals. Study in general: There were three CD4 naive, three CD4 memory, two CD8 naive and one CD8 memory plates per donor.

In the CD4+ fraction, cells were divided into CD45RA+ naive and CD45RA-negative memory subsets. Generated by immunoSEQ multiplex PCR, the TCRdb table keeps only in-frame clones and is missing some. The sample gives hundreds of thousands of clones, around two thirds of which show up once; approximately 1.7% is in the top ten. V lost 4 bases and J 4 bases, leaving 20 bases between the germline ends. The CDR3 spans 16 residues. The germline V gene encodes CDR1 SGHNT and CDR2 YYREEE (reference sequence). Findings of the study overall: Relative to their counterparts shared across all four donors, non-shared clonotypes exhibited diminished generation probabilities. Sampling included only blood; tissue repertoires likely differ.

This clone was observed a single time. What it binds is unknown. The specimen sequenced was memory CD4+ T cells sorted from blood. The subset was: CD45RA-negative fraction. This clonotype was sampled from a woman in her twenties or thirties in good health. The chain combines TRBV5-4 with TRBJ2-5; possible D gene TRBD2, 6 bases. CDR3 DNA: TGTGCCAGCAGCGGACCTACAACGGGACTTCCAGAGACCCAGTACTTC. Its protein is CASSGPTTGLPETQYF.